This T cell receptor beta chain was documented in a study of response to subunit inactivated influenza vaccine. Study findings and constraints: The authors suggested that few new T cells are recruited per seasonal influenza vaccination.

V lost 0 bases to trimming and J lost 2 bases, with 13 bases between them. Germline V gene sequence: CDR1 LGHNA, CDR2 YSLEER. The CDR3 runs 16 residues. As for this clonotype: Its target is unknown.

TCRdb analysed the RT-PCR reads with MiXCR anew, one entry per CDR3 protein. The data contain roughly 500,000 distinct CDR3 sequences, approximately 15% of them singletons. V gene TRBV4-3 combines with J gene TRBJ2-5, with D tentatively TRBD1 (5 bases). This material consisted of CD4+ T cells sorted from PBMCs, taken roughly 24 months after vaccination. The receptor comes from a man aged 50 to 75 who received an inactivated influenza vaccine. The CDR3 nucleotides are TGCGCCAGCAGCCAAGAGCAGGGAAAGGTTCAAGAGACCCAGTACTTC. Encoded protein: CASSQEQGKVQETQYF.